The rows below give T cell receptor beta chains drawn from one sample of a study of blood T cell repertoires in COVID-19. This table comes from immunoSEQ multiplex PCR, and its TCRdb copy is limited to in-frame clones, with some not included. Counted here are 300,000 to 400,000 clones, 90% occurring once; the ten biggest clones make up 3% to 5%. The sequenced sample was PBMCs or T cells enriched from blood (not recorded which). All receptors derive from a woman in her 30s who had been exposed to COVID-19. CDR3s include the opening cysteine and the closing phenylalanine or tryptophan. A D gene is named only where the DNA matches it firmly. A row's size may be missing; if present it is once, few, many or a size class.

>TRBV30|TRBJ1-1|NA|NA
CAWSPRDTEAFF
TGTGCCTGGAGTCCCAGGGACACTGAAGCTTTCTTT
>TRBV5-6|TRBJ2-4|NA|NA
CASSLSGPREGKNIQYF
TGTGCCAGCAGCTTGTCGGGTCCGAGGGAAGGCAAAAACATTCAGTACTTC
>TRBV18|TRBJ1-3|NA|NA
CASSPSTSPLTGGNTIYF
TGTGCCAGCTCACCCTCGACCAGTCCGCTCACAGGGGGAAACACCATATATTTT
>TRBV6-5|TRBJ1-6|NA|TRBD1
CASKQGVKALHF
TGTGCCAGCAAACAGGGGGTGAAGGCCCTCCACTTT
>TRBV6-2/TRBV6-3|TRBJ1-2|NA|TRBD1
CASSYSLRDSVYGYTF
TGTGCCAGCAGTTACTCGCTCCGGGACAGCGTCTATGGCTACACCTTC
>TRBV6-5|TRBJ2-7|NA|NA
CASRIFTSSYEQYF
TGTGCCAGCAGAATCTTTACATCGTCCTACGAGCAGTACTTC
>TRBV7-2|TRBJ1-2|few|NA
CASSREGVSNYGYTF
TGTGCCAGCAGCCGGGAAGGCGTTAGTAACTATGGCTACACCTTC
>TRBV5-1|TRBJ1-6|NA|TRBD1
CASSIGQGSSPLHF
TGCGCCAGCAGCATTGGACAGGGGAGTTCACCCCTCCACTTT
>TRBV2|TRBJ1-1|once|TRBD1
CASNAKGQGFTEAFF
TGTGCCAGCAACGCCAAAGGACAGGGGTTTACTGAAGCTTTCTTT
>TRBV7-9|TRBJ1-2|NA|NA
CASGGTAIYGYTF
TGTGCCAGCGGCGGGACGGCTATCTATGGCTACACCTTC
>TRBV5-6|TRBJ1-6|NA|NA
CASSLWQGGSPLHF
TGTGCCAGCAGCTTGTGGCAGGGCGGTTCACCCCTCCACTTT
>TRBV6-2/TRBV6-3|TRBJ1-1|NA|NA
CASSSPAAEAFF
TGTGCCAGCAGTTCCCCCGCAGCTGAAGCTTTCTTT
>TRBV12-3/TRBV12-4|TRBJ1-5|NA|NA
CASSLGVRQPQHF
TGTGCCAGCAGTTTAGGGGTGAGGCAGCCCCAGCATTTT
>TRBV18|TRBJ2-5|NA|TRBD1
CASSTGTDGETQYF
TGTGCCAGCTCAACGGGGACAGACGGAGAGACCCAGTACTTC
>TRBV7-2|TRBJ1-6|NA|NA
CASSFPGGIGNSPLHF
TGTGCCAGCAGCTTCCCCGGGGGAATTGGTAATTCACCCCTCCACTTT
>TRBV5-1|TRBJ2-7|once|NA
CASSLRRGASYEQYF
TGCGCCAGCAGCCTACGGCGGGGCGCCTCCTACGAGCAGTACTTC
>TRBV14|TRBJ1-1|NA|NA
CASSTDMSTEAFF
TGTGCCAGCAGCACGGACATGAGCACTGAAGCTTTCTTT
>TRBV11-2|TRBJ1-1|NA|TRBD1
CASSFNRGPEAFF
TGTGCCAGCAGCTTTAACAGGGGGCCTGAAGCTTTCTTT
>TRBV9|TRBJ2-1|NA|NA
CASSASLAPEQFF
TGTGCCAGCAGCGCCTCTCTAGCGCCCGAGCAGTTCTTC
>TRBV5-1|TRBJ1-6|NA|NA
CASSLAWETAGSYNSPLHF
TGCGCCAGCAGCTTGGCCTGGGAGACCGCGGGCTCCTATAATTCACCCCTCCACTTT
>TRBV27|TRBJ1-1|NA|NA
CASRLWIGQMNTEAFF
TGTGCCAGCAGGTTATGGATAGGACAGATGAACACTGAAGCTTTCTTT
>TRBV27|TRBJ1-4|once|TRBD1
CASSYNRGTNEKLFF
TGTGCCAGCAGTTACAACAGGGGGACTAATGAAAAACTGTTTTTT
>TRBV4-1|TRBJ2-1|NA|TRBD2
CASSQTSGGADNEQFF
TGCGCCAGCAGCCAAACTAGCGGGGGGGCCGACAATGAGCAGTTCTTC
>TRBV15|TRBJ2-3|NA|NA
CATSKASGTDTQYF
TGTGCCACCAGCAAGGCTAGCGGCACAGATACGCAGTATTTT
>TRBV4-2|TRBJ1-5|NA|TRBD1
CASSQDDRGNQPQHF
TGTGCCAGCAGCCAAGATGACAGGGGCAATCAGCCCCAGCATTTT
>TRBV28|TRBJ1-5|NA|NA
CASSAGNDQPQHF
TGTGCCAGCAGTGCAGGGAACGATCAGCCCCAGCATTTT
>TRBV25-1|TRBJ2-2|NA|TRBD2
CASSATSGGYTGELFF
TGTGCCAGCAGCGCGACTAGCGGGGGGTACACCGGGGAGCTGTTTTTT